The next 7 T cell receptor beta chains were all read from a single sample in a study of cytomegalovirus exposure and HLA in healthy donors. This PCR relied on a set of 60 Vbeta primers and 13 Jbeta primers. Produced via immunoSEQ multiplex PCR; TCRdb's table is partial and in-frame only. Of about 200,000 clones listed, roughly 85% are singletons. Sequencing was carried out using PBMCs. The source of these receptors is a woman under 40 in good health and CMV-seropositive.

The chain combines TRBV13 with TRBJ1-6, with 7 bases lining up with TRBD1. The V gene's germline CDR1 is PRHDT and CDR2 FYEKMQ (reference sequence). With 5 bases clipped from V and 7 bases from J, the junction kept 8 bases outside the gene matches. CDR3 length equals 15 residues. The CDR3 DNA is TGTGCCAGCAGCAACAACAGGGGCCACAATTCACCCCTCCACTTT. It yields the protein CASSNNRGHNSPLHF.

The chain combines TRBV13 with TRBJ1-2, with 8 bases that match TRBD1. Germline V gene lookup returns CDR1 PRHDT and CDR2 FYEKMQ (reference sequence). CDR3 length: 15 residues. With V trimmed by 3 bases and J by 8 bases, 11 bases remained unmatched. The CDR3 DNA reads as TGTGCCAGCAGCTTCTACCGGACAGGGCGTCAAGGCTACACCTTC. It specifies CASSFYRTGRQGYTF.

The chain recombines TRBV14 with TRBJ2-2; 10 nucleotides agree with TRBD2. CDR3 length: 16 residues. The ends lost 2 bases at V and 3 bases at J; junction bases unmatched: 3. Per the germline V gene, CDR1 is SGHDN and CDR2 is FVKESK. The CDR3 loop is CASSQRTSGDTGELFF. CDR3 sequence (DNA): TGTGCCAGCAGCCAAAGAACTAGCGGGGACACCGGGGAGCTGTTTTTT.

J is TRBJ1-1 and V is TRBV7-9; D is perhaps TRBD1 (5 bases). The CDR3 runs 13 residues. V lost 6 bases, J lost 6 bases, and 14 bases lay in between. Germline CDR1 is SEHNR and CDR2 is FQNEAQ (reference sequence). The CDR3 sequence: CASSSFPGAEAFF. CDR3 coding DNA: TGTGCCAGCAGTTCGTTCCCGGGGGCTGAAGCTTTCTTT.

V is TRBV6-5 and J is TRBJ2-2; TRBD2 might be the D (6 bases). The V end was cut by 3 bases, the J end by 4 bases, with 15 bases between. Germline V lookup: CDR1 MNHEY, CDR2 SVGAGI. The CDR3 runs to 16 residues. CDR3 protein: CASSYMGGHTTGELFF. DNA for the CDR3: TGTGCCAGCAGTTATATGGGGGGTCACACCACCGGGGAGCTGTTTTTT.

The CDR3 spells CASSLRANYGYTF. The CDR3 DNA reads TGTGCCAGCAGTTTACGGGCTAACTATGGCTACACCTTC. The chain links TRBV27 to TRBJ1-2; the D is unclear. Germline V lookup: CDR1 MNHEY, CDR2 SMNVEV (reference sequence). The V and J ends lost 2 bases and 0 bases respectively, with 4 bases between them. CDR3 length: 13 amino acids.

This clone was observed a handful of times. This chain uses TRBV7-9 with TRBJ1-1; D not certain. CDR3 length: 14 amino acids. Between the trimmed V and J ends, which lost 4 bases and 0 bases, there was a span of 9 bases. Germline-derived CDR1 and CDR2 are SEHNR and FQNEAQ (reference sequence). CDR3 in DNA: TGTGCCAGCAGCTCCTTTGCGGTGAACACTGAAGCTTTCTTT. Protein: CASSSFAVNTEAFF.